This passage covers 13 T cell receptor beta chains from one sample sequenced in a study of PD-1 blockade in mismatch repair-deficient tumors. TCRdb's copy holds only in-frame clones and misses some; the assay was immunoSEQ multiplex PCR. The sample shows some 120,000 clones, more than 85% of them seen only once. The sequences come from peripheral blood, collected 44 weeks after starting pembrolizumab. The receptors here all came from an adult with mismatch repair-deficient cancer.

The V gene is TRBV5-5, the J gene TRBJ2-7; TRBD1 matches 7 bases. Germline CDR1 and CDR2: SGHKS and YYEKEE (reference sequence). The CDR3 has 14 residues. The V and J ends lost 5 bases and 4 bases, in that order; junction bases with no gene match: 9. The CDR3 DNA is TGTGCCAGCAGGCGAGCAGGGACAGCTTACGAGCAGTACTTC. Encoded protein: CASRRAGTAYEQYF.

This clone was seen only a few times. The chain is built from TRBV30 and TRBJ1-3; D gene uncertain. Trimming left V 4 bases short and J 4 bases short, with 5 bases between. Germline CDR1 and CDR2: GTSNPN and SVGIG (reference sequence). The CDR3 extends over 11 amino acids. The CDR3 DNA follows: TGTGCCTGGACTTCCGGAAACACCATATATTTT. Its translation is CAWTSGNTIYF. Using reference TRBV30 and TRBJ1-3 for the parts outside the CDR3, the full variable domain is SQTIHQWPATLVQPVGSPLSLECTVEGTSNPNLYWYRQAAGRGLQLLFYSVGIGQISSEVPQNLSASRPQDRQFILSSKKLLLSDSGFYLCAWTSGNTIYFGEGSWLTVV.

The rearrangement joins TRBV7-9 to TRBJ1-2; maybe TRBD1 (6 bases). Germline V gene data show CDR1 as SEHNR and CDR2 as FQNEAQ (reference sequence). Trimming removed 2 bases at V and 2 bases at J, with 9 bases between. The CDR3 runs 14 residues. DNA of the CDR3: TGTGCCAGCAGCTTAACAGGGAAGAACTATGGCTACACCTTC. Translated, it gives CASSLTGKNYGYTF.

The J gene is TRBJ2-5, the V gene TRBV7-9, with 11 positions matching TRBD2. With 2 bases clipped from V and 2 bases from J, the junction kept 1 base outside the gene matches. The CDR3 loop spans 15 amino acids. The V gene's germline CDR1 is SEHNR and CDR2 FQNEAQ (reference sequence). CDR3 amino acids: CASSLPSGGQETQYF. The CDR3 nucleotides read TGTGCCAGCAGCTTACCTAGCGGGGGGCAAGAGACCCAGTACTTC.

The V gene is TRBV7-9, the J gene TRBJ2-2, with D unresolved. Deletions cut 5 bases from V and 0 bases from J, with 10 bases between. The germline V gene has CDR1 SEHNR and CDR2 FQNEAQ (reference sequence). CDR3 length equals 15 residues. The DNA of the CDR3 is TGTGCCAGCAGCCCCGGGTCCGCGAACACCGGGGAGCTGTTTTTT. Its protein is CASSPGSANTGELFF. Drawing the rest from reference TRBV7-9 and TRBJ2-2, the complete variable domain is DTGVSQNPRHKITKRGQNVTFRCDPISEHNRLYWYRQTLGQGPEFLTYFQNEAQLEKSRLLSDRFSAERPKGSFSTLEIQRTEQGDSAMYLCASSPGSANTGELFFGEGSRLTVL.

V usage is TRBV11-2 and J usage is TRBJ2-7; no firm D call. The germline V gene has CDR1 SGHAT and CDR2 FQNNGV. Trimming cost V 2 bases and J 2 bases, with 7 bases left between them. The CDR3 spans 13 residues. CDR3 sequence (DNA): TGTGCCAGCAGCTTATCTCCCACCTACGAGCAGTACTTC. Translated: CASSLSPTYEQYF.

This chain links TRBV7-2 with TRBJ1-1; 7 nucleotides line up with TRBD1. V was pared by 2 bases and J by 4 bases, with 4 bases of the junction left unmatched. From germline, CDR1 is SGHTA and CDR2 FQGNSA. This CDR3 region has 14 residues. The CDR3 region is CASSLRGLFTEAFF. The CDR3 DNA reads as TGTGCCAGCAGCTTAAGGGGGCTGTTCACTGAAGCTTTCTTT. The complete variable domain, with remaining parts taken from reference TRBV7-2 and TRBJ1-1, reads GAGVSQSPSNKVTEKGKDVELRCDPISGHTALYWYRQSLGQGLEFLIYFQGNSAPDKSGLPSDRFSAERTGGSVSTLTIQRTQQEDSAVYLCASSLRGLFTEAFFGQGTRLTVV.

This chain connects TRBV5-1 to TRBJ2-5; D is perhaps TRBD2 (6 bases). V was pared by 0 bases and J by 7 bases, with 16 bases between. In germline, CDR1 is SGHRS, CDR2 YFSETQ. This CDR3 comprises 15 residues. This chain's CDR3 is CASSLAQEAGGTQYF. In DNA, the CDR3 is TGCGCCAGCAGCTTGGCTCAGGAGGCCGGGGGGACCCAGTACTTC.

This chain joins TRBV6-1 and TRBJ1-1; D uncertain. The V gene's germline CDR1 is MNHNS and CDR2 SASEGT. The V gene lost 3 bases and the J gene lost 0 bases, with 8 bases spanning the gap. This CDR3 is built from 14 residues. CDR3 sequence reads: CASSDPPLNTEAFF. The CDR3 nucleotides read TGTGCCAGCAGTGACCCACCGTTGAACACTGAAGCTTTCTTT.

This chain connects TRBV2 to TRBJ1-2, with D maybe TRBD1 (5 bases). CDR3 length: 14 residues. V dropped 4 bases and J dropped 3 bases, with 12 bases sitting between them. Germline-derived CDR1 and CDR2 are SNHLY and FYNNEI. CDR3 loop: CASSAQTVDYGYTF. The CDR3 DNA follows: TGTGCCAGCAGTGCGCAGACAGTCGACTATGGCTACACCTTC.

This clone was seen a single time. V is TRBV4-3 and J is TRBJ1-4; 8 bases align to TRBD1. The CDR3 covers 15 residues. Germline V gene data show CDR1 as LGHNA and CDR2 as YSLEER. V dropped 2 bases and J dropped 6; count of bases not matched to a gene: 5. For the CDR3, the DNA is TGCGCCAGCAGCCAAACCGGACAGGGACATGAAAAACTGTTTTTT. This gives the protein CASSQTGQGHEKLFF.

This CDR3 is CASSYPIASLRYEQYF. CDR3 nucleotide sequence: TGTGCCAGCAGTTACCCGATCGCTAGTCTCCGCTACGAGCAGTACTTC. This rearrangement joins TRBV6-6 to TRBJ2-7; the D is unclear. This CDR3 is 16 amino acids long. Germline V gives CDR1 MNHNY, CDR2 SVGAGI (reference sequence). V was pared by 2 bases and J by 3 bases, with 17 bases between.

DNA for the CDR3: TGCGCCAGCGTCGTCCCCGGGGGGGGCACTGAAGCTTTCTTT. Its protein is CASVVPGGGTEAFF. The genes are TRBV5-1 and TRBJ1-1, with D possibly being TRBD1 (5 bases). V was cut by 7 bases and J by 4 bases, with 17 bases left in between. Germline V gene sequence: CDR1 SGHRS, CDR2 YFSETQ. This CDR3 is 14 amino acids long.